One sample yielded the 22 T cell receptor beta chains listed below, sequenced in a study of T cell responses to AZD1222 COVID-19 vaccine. TCRdb's table, derived via immunoSEQ multiplex PCR, lists solely in-frame clones and lacks some. The table has approximately 200,000 clones, 80% to 95% seen once; the top ten hold approximately 3.4%. The source was peripheral blood, collected 28 days after the second AZD1222 dose. These TCRs come from an adult who received the AZD1222 COVID-19 vaccine.

This clone showed up just a few times. This sequence joins TRBV4-1 and TRBJ2-7, with 11 nucleotides matching TRBD1. Germline assignment: CDR1 MGHRA and CDR2 YSYEKL. The CDR3 totals 14 residues. J gave up 5 bases and V 2 bases, and 2 bases lay outside the gene matches. The CDR3 protein is CASSQWTGGNEQYF. Here the CDR3 DNA reads TGCGCCAGCAGCCAATGGACAGGGGGCAACGAGCAGTACTTC.

The V call is TRBV20-1, the J call TRBJ2-3; TRBD1 might be the D (5 bases). V was pared by 3 bases and J by 5 bases, with 27 bases between. CDR1 is DFQATT and CDR2 is SNEGSKA in the germline V gene (reference sequence). The CDR3 is made up of 18 amino acids. The CDR3 here is CSASTPGQGSSPGDTQYF. CDR3 DNA: TGCAGTGCTAGTACGCCGGGTCAGGGATCTTCCCCGGGAGATACGCAGTATTTT.

This sequence joins TRBV7-8 and TRBJ2-4; possible D gene TRBD1, 8 bases. Germline assignment: CDR1 SGHVS and CDR2 FQNEAQ. V lost 4 bases and J 0 bases, leaving 28 bases between the germline ends. The CDR3 extends over 21 amino acids. The CDR3 loop is CASSSNRGTVIAGVAKNIQYF. The DNA of the CDR3 is TGTGCCAGCAGCTCCAACAGGGGGACGGTGATAGCGGGCGTAGCCAAAAACATTCAGTACTTC.

Only one count was recorded for this clone. The CDR3 region has the DNA TGTGCCAGCAGTTTGTTAGATGAGCAGTTCTTC. Translation: CASSLLDEQFF. The rearrangement links TRBV12-3 or TRBV12-4 to TRBJ2-1; D gene ambiguous. Trimming shortened V by 3 bases and J by 8 bases, and 5 bases separated the two germline ends. The CDR3 is 11 residues long.

V is TRBV5-1 and J is TRBJ2-3; D might be TRBD2 (5 bases). Trimming stripped 1 base from V and 0 bases from J, with 12 bases between. The germline gives CDR1 SGHRS, CDR2 YFSETQ. The CDR3 length is 16 residues. The CDR3 sequence: CASSLRGPPSTDTQYF. In nucleotides, the CDR3 is TGCGCCAGCAGCTTGCGCGGGCCCCCTAGCACAGATACGCAGTATTTT.

The CDR3 coding sequence is TGTGCCAGCAGTTTAGGACATCAGCCCCAGCATTTT. Its protein is CASSLGHQPQHF. This chain links TRBV28 with TRBJ1-5, with D uncertain. Germline CDR1 reads MDHEN; CDR2 reads SYDVKM. V lost 2 bases and J 5 bases, leaving 4 bases between the germline ends. CDR3 size: 12 residues.

The rearrangement joins TRBV19 to TRBJ1-1; TRBD1 is a possible D gene (5 bases). The CDR3 is 12 residues long. V lost 7 bases and J lost 8, with 14 bases in between. Germline CDR1 and CDR2: LNHDA and SQIVND (reference sequence). CDR3: CASTIQGMEAFF. The CDR3 DNA reads TGTGCCAGTACCATCCAGGGAATGGAAGCTTTCTTT.

The chain recombines TRBV9 with TRBJ2-1, with D uncertain. CDR1 and CDR2 (germline): SGDLS, YYNGEE. Deletions cut 3 bases from V and 5 bases from J, with 12 bases between. This CDR3 is built from 14 residues. The CDR3 region is CASSATSGDNEQFF. In DNA, the CDR3 is TGTGCCAGCAGCGCGACATCTGGGGACAATGAGCAGTTCTTC.

This clone was detected only once. The rearrangement uses TRBV11-3 and TRBJ1-6, with D uncertain. The CDR3 spans 14 residues. V dropped 5 bases and J dropped 10 bases, with 15 bases sitting between them. Germline CDR1 is SGHNT and CDR2 is YENEEA. CDR3 nucleotides: TGTGCCAGCAGCCCCGGACCCGCCGAATCACCCCTCCACTTT. This codes for CASSPGPAESPLHF.

J is TRBJ1-4 and V is TRBV28; no clear D. V shed 5 bases and J shed 8 bases, with 21 bases lying between them. This CDR3 has 16 residues. The germline V gene encodes CDR1 MDHEN and CDR2 SYDVKM. As DNA, the CDR3 is TGTGCCAGCAGTCCGCTTTGGATGGGAGGTGTCGAAAAACTGTTTTTT. Its translation: CASSPLWMGGVEKLFF.

The chain couples TRBV4-1 to TRBJ1-1, with D perhaps TRBD1 (5 bases). Germline values: CDR1 MGHRA, CDR2 YSYEKL. Trimming pared 3 bases from V and 4 bases from J, leaving 9 bases between. This CDR3 is built from 13 residues. The CDR3 coding sequence is TGCGCCAGCAGCCACCCAAGGGGCACTGAAGCTTTCTTT. Translating it yields CASSHPRGTEAFF.

This chain uses TRBV12-3 or TRBV12-4 with TRBJ1-1, with D hard to call. V was clipped by 3 bases and J by 2 bases, with 7 bases between them. The CDR3 has 13 residues. CDR3 loop: CASSFDRNTEAFF. In nucleotides, the CDR3 is TGTGCCAGCAGTTTTGACCGAAACACTGAAGCTTTCTTT.

Here the CDR3 reads CASSSSGTGDCEQYF. CDR3 bases: TGTGCCAGCAGCTCGTCCGGGACAGGGGACTGCGAGCAGTACTTC. V usage is TRBV11-3 and J usage is TRBJ2-7; 10 bases are a match to TRBD1. CDR3 length: 15 amino acids. Germline-derived CDR1 and CDR2 are SGHNT and YENEEA. The junction had 9 bases not matched to a gene; V was cut back by 4 bases and J by 6 bases.

This chain joins TRBV6-5 and TRBJ2-7; possibly TRBD1 or TRBD2 for D (5 bases each). Germline V gene data show CDR1 as MNHEY and CDR2 as SVGAGI. V was trimmed by 3 bases and J by 9 bases, leaving 18 bases between them. The CDR3 runs 14 residues. CDR3 in DNA: TGTGCCAGCAGTTATCTCGGGACCCTAGAAGGGCAGTACTTC. It specifies CASSYLGTLEGQYF.

V gene TRBV10-3 combines with J gene TRBJ2-1, with D uncertain. This CDR3 has 11 residues. The germline CDR1 and CDR2 sequences are ENHRY and SYGVKD. V was clipped by 4 bases and J by 10 bases, with 8 bases between them. This chain's CDR3 is CAISAFGEQFF. The CDR3 nucleotides are TGTGCCATCAGTGCCTTCGGGGAGCAGTTCTTC.

The CDR3 spells CASSAGYYGYTF. CDR3 nucleotides: TGTGCCAGCAGTGCTGGGTACTATGGCTACACCTTC. The chain employs TRBV28 and TRBJ1-2, with D uncertain. V was cut by 5 bases and J by 3 bases, with 7 bases left in between. Germline values: CDR1 MDHEN, CDR2 SYDVKM. The CDR3 contains 12 residues.

This rearrangement joins TRBV27 to TRBJ2-7; 10 bases are shared with TRBD1. V dropped 1 base and J dropped 5; count of bases not matched to a gene: 2. This CDR3 is 14 amino acids long. The V gene's germline CDR1 is MNHEY and CDR2 SMNVEV (reference sequence). CDR3 coding DNA: TGTGCCAGCAGTTTATACGGGACAGGGGACGAGCAGTACTTC. Amino acid sequence: CASSLYGTGDEQYF.

This sequence joins TRBV19 and TRBJ2-3; TRBD2 aligns across 12 bases. CDR1 and CDR2 (germline): LNHDA, SQIVND (reference sequence). V was pared by 5 bases and J by 4 bases, with 7 bases of the junction left unmatched. This CDR3 spans 16 amino acids. CDR3 DNA: TGTGCCAGTAGTCTCCGGACTAGCGGGGTCGCAGATACGCAGTATTTT. Residues: CASSLRTSGVADTQYF.

The J gene is TRBJ1-5, the V gene TRBV9; 11 nucleotides agree with TRBD1. Trimming removed 4 bases from V and 0 bases from J; junction bases left unmatched: 21. This CDR3 has 22 residues. CDR1 and CDR2 from the germline V gene are SGDLS and YYNGEE. CDR3 loop: CASSPRDRGSTNRTNSNQPQHF. CDR3 DNA: TGTGCCAGCAGCCCTAGGGACAGGGGGTCAACAAATCGAACAAATAGCAATCAGCCCCAGCATTTT. Full variable domain (rest looked up from reference TRBV9 and TRBJ1-5): DSGVTQTPKHLITATGQRVTLRCSPRSGDLSVYWYQQSLDQGLQFLIQYYNGEERAKGNILERFSAQQFPDLHSELNLSSLELGDSALYFCASSPRDRGSTNRTNSNQPQHFGDGTRLSIL.

The rearrangement uses TRBV7-9 and TRBJ1-5, with a weak D call TRBD1 (6 bases). The CDR3 totals 16 residues. Trimming left V 5 bases short and J 2 bases short, with 16 bases between. Germline lookup yields CDR1 SEHNR and CDR2 FQNEAQ (reference sequence). The DNA of the CDR3 is TGTGCCAGCAGCCCTGAGTCGGCAGGGGGCAATCAGCCCCAGCATTTT. Translating gives CASSPESAGGNQPQHF. Using reference TRBV7-9 and TRBJ1-5 for the parts outside the CDR3, the full variable domain is DTGVSQNPRHKITKRGQNVTFRCDPISEHNRLYWYRQTLGQGPEFLTYFQNEAQLEKSRLLSDRFSAERPKGSFSTLEIQRTEQGDSAMYLCASSPESAGGNQPQHFGDGTRLSIL.

This chain links TRBV6-2 or TRBV6-3 with TRBJ2-6, with TRBD1 matching 8 bases. The CDR3 totals 16 residues. Germline assignment: CDR1 MNHEY and CDR2 SVGEGT. J was trimmed by 1 base and V by 5 bases; bases with no gene match: 4. The CDR3 DNA follows: TGTGCCAGCAGTCAGGGGGCGCGGTCTGGGGCCAACGTCCTGACTTTC. Its translation is CASSQGARSGANVLTF.

The chain couples TRBV5-1 to TRBJ2-7; TRBD1 agrees at 11 bases. This CDR3 contains 14 residues. CDR1 and CDR2 (germline): SGHRS, YFSETQ. V gave up 0 bases and J gave up 7 bases; unmatched junction bases: 3. This chain's CDR3 is CASSLAGDRGEQYF. DNA of the CDR3: TGCGCCAGCAGCTTGGCGGGGGACAGGGGGGAGCAGTACTTC. Full variable domain (missing parts from reference TRBV5-1 and TRBJ2-7): KAGVTQTPRYLIKTRGQQVTLSCSPISGHRSVSWYQQTPGQGLQFLFEYFSETQRNKGNFPGRFSGRQFSNSRSEMNVSTLELGDSALYLCASSLAGDRGEQYFGPGTRLTVT.